The rows below give T cell receptor beta chains drawn from one sample of a study of beta chain features in type 1 diabetes. Assay used: immunoSEQ multiplex PCR; TCRdb lists only in-frame clones, some missing. The sample has about 340,000 clones, under 8.5% seen once. Sample: central memory CD4+ T cells from blood. The receptors stem from a woman aged 18-35 years in good health. CDR3s include the opening cysteine and the closing phenylalanine or tryptophan. A D gene is named only where the DNA matches it firmly. Clone sizes are given selectively: once, few, many, or a class where the clone is expanded.

d_gene: TRBD2
v_gene: TRBV5-6
abundance: few
j_gene: TRBJ2-1
len: 18
CDR3aa: CASSSWRGGGSSYNEQFF
CDR3nt: TGTGCCAGCAGCTCATGGAGGGGCGGGGGGAGCTCCTACAATGAGCAGTTCTTC

d_gene: .
v_gene: TRBV7-2
abundance: .
j_gene: TRBJ2-7
len: 14
CDR3aa: CASSPDPQSYEQYF
CDR3nt: TGTGCCAGCAGCCCAGACCCACAGAGCTACGAGCAGTACTTC

d_gene: TRBD1
v_gene: TRBV11-2
abundance: few
j_gene: TRBJ2-7
len: 15
CDR3aa: CASSSGTVRSYEQYF
CDR3nt: TGTGCCAGCAGCTCCGGGACAGTAAGATCCTACGAGCAGTACTTC

d_gene: TRBD2
v_gene: TRBV7-9
abundance: .
j_gene: TRBJ2-3
len: 14
CDR3aa: CASLLAGSTDTQYF
CDR3nt: TGTGCCAGCCTACTAGCGGGAAGCACAGATACGCAGTATTTT

d_gene: TRBD2
v_gene: TRBV4-3
abundance: few
j_gene: TRBJ2-1
len: 16
CDR3aa: CASSQGGGVSYNEQFF
CDR3nt: TGCGCCAGCAGCCAAGGGGGAGGGGTCTCCTACAATGAGCAGTTCTTC

d_gene: .
v_gene: TRBV7-8
abundance: .
j_gene: TRBJ1-4
len: 18
CDR3aa: CSSSSYQEALAADKKLFF
CDR3nt: TGTTCCAGCAGCTCCTACCAAGAGGCCCTTGCCGCCGATAAAAAACTGTTTTTT

d_gene: .
v_gene: TRBV7-3
abundance: .
j_gene: TRBJ2-5
len: 15
CDR3aa: CASSLPGAGQETQYF
CDR3nt: TGTGCCAGCAGCTTACCAGGGGCAGGCCAAGAGACCCAGTACTTC

d_gene: .
v_gene: TRBV4-3
abundance: few
j_gene: TRBJ2-2
len: 15
CDR3aa: CASSRGTFGPGELFF
CDR3nt: TGCGCCAGCAGCCGTGGGACGTTCGGCCCCGGGGAGCTGTTTTTT

d_gene: TRBD2
v_gene: TRBV7-2
abundance: .
j_gene: TRBJ2-7
len: 14
CDR3aa: CASSPTAGGGEQYF
CDR3nt: TGTGCCAGCAGCCCGACAGCGGGAGGAGGCGAGCAGTACTTC

d_gene: .
v_gene: TRBV7-8
abundance: .
j_gene: TRBJ1-6
len: 17
CDR3aa: CASSLAPGARPNSPLHF
CDR3nt: TGTGCCAGCAGCTTAGCTCCGGGGGCGCGTCCTAATTCACCCCTCCACTTT